Below, 7 T cell receptor beta chains from the same sample are listed, as sequenced in a study of response to subunit inactivated influenza vaccine (dated by TCRdb to the late 2010s). Library creation used RT-PCR. The sequencer was an Illumina HiSeq 2500. TCRdb redid the processing of the public reads, applying fastp at Q25 and MiXCR, and retained in-frame beta chains. Every distinct CDR3 protein forms one entry, paired with its most common genes and DNA. The sample yields 590,000 or so distinct CDR3 sequences; 13% to 15% were counted once. The top ten constitute 6% to 9.5% of the sample. Sequences were derived from PBMCs from blood, sampled around two weeks before vaccination. The source of these receptors is a man in his fifties or sixties who received an inactivated influenza vaccine. Donor details come from another sample of the same person, matched by shared clones.

This clonotype appeared many times. The chain couples TRBV5-1 to TRBJ2-3, with 7 bases matching TRBD1. CDR1 is SGHRS and CDR2 is YFSETQ in the germline V gene. The CDR3 totals 14 residues. The junction had 5 bases not matched to a gene; V was cut back by 3 bases and J by 4 bases. CDR3 DNA: TGCGCCAGCAGCTGGACAGGTGGGGCAGATACGCAGTATTTT. Its protein is CASSWTGGADTQYF.

This clonotype has more than one count but fewer than ten. The chain links TRBV12-3 or TRBV12-4 to TRBJ1-5; D is perhaps TRBD1 (5 bases). V was cut by 6 bases and J by 7 bases, with 13 bases left in between. This CDR3 is built from 13 residues. The CDR3 DNA reads TGTGCCAGCAGCCGCGCGGGGGGACAGCCCCAGCATTTT. The encoded protein is CASSRAGGQPQHF.

The chain is built from TRBV7-2 and TRBJ1-3, with a possible D match to TRBD1 (5 bases). CDR1 and CDR2 (germline): SGHTA, FQGNSA. V shed 1 base and J shed 2 bases, with 12 bases lying between them. The CDR3 spans 16 residues. CDR3 in amino acids: CASSLGPRAAGNTIYF. The DNA for the CDR3 is TGTGCCAGCAGCTTAGGTCCCAGGGCCGCTGGAAACACCATATATTTT.

This sequence joins TRBV10-3 and TRBJ1-2; D is unresolved. V was shortened by 0 bases and J by 4 bases, with 9 bases between the two germline ends. The germline CDR1 and CDR2 sequences are ENHRY and SYGVKD. The CDR3 length is 14 residues. This CDR3 is CAISESQPAYGYTF. The DNA of the CDR3 is TGTGCCATCAGTGAGTCGCAGCCCGCCTATGGCTACACCTTC.

The table lists this clonotype with many counts. This chain joins TRBV12-3 or TRBV12-4 and TRBJ1-5; D is undetermined. The CDR3 length is 13 residues. The germline V and J ends were trimmed by 6 bases and 4 bases, with 10 bases remaining between them. The CDR3 here is CASREGENQPQHF. The CDR3 nucleotides read TGTGCCAGCAGAGAGGGTGAAAATCAGCCCCAGCATTTT.

The chain joins TRBV29-1 to TRBJ2-5; D remains ambiguous. The CDR3 is 14 amino acids. The germline V gene encodes CDR1 SQVTM and CDR2 ANQGSEA. Between the trimmed V and J ends, which lost 0 bases and 2 bases, there was a span of 10 bases. This chain's CDR3 is CSVEEALGQETQYF. As DNA, the CDR3 is TGCAGCGTTGAAGAGGCTTTGGGTCAAGAGACCCAGTACTTC.

V and J are TRBV11-1 and TRBJ2-7; 9 bases are shared with TRBD1. The germline CDR1 and CDR2 sequences are SGHAT and FQDESV (reference sequence). The CDR3 sequence is 18 residues long. V lost 4 bases, J lost 3 bases, and 16 bases stayed unmatched. The chain's CDR3 is CASSSPAGAGQGFYEQYF. The CDR3 DNA reads TGTGCCAGCAGCTCGCCGGCGGGAGCGGGACAGGGATTCTACGAGCAGTACTTC.